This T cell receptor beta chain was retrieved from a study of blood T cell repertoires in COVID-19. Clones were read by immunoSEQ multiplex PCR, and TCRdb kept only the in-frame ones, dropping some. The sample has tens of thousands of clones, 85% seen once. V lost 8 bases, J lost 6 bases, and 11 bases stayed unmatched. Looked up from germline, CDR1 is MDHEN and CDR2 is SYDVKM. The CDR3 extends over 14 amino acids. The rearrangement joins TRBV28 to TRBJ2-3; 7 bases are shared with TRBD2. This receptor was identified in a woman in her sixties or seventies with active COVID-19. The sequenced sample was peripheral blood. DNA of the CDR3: TGTGCCAGCCTGTTGGGGGGGGGTGCTGATACGCAGTATTTT. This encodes CASLLGGGADTQYF.